These 16 T cell receptor beta chains share one sample of origin, sequenced in a study of T cell responses to AZD1222 COVID-19 vaccine. Some clones are missing from TCRdb's copy, which holds only in-frame ones; the method was immunoSEQ multiplex PCR. Its listing shows over 130,000 clones. Sequencing was performed on peripheral blood. These receptors all come from an adult in good health.

Here the CDR3 reads CASSQPGTPYGYTF. In nucleotides, the CDR3 is TGTGCCAGCAGCCAGCCCGGGACACCCTATGGCTACACCTTC. The chain links TRBV7-2 to TRBJ1-2; tentative D call: TRBD1 (6 bases). The CDR3 spans 14 residues. Germline V gives CDR1 SGHTA, CDR2 FQGNSA. V shed 5 bases and J shed 4 bases, with 14 bases lying between them. The full variable domain, in which reference TRBV7-2 and TRBJ1-2 provide the parts outside the CDR3, is GAGVSQSPSNKVTEKGKDVELRCDPISGHTALYWYRQSLGQGLEFLIYFQGNSAPDKSGLPSDRFSAERTGGSVSTLTIQRTQQEDSAVYLCASSQPGTPYGYTFGSGTRLTVV.

The CDR3 region has the DNA TGTGCCAGCAGCCCGGGAGGGGTTCTGAGTGGCTACACCTTC. Translating it yields CASSPGGVLSGYTF. V is TRBV7-9 and J is TRBJ1-2, with a possible D match to TRBD1 (5 bases). Trimming stripped 5 bases from V and 7 bases from J, with 17 bases between. Germline V gene lookup returns CDR1 SEHNR and CDR2 FQNEAQ (reference sequence). CDR3 size: 14 residues.

The genes are TRBV12-5 and TRBJ2-6, with 10 bases that match TRBD2. V shed 3 bases and J 1 base; nucleotides not matched to a gene: 6. The germline V gene has CDR1 LGHNT and CDR2 FRNRAP. This CDR3 comprises 18 residues. The CDR3 nucleotides read TGTGCTAGTGGTTTCGCCGGGACTAGCGATTCTGGGGCCAACGTCCTGACTTTC. Translated: CASGFAGTSDSGANVLTF.

This chain links TRBV5-5 with TRBJ1-1; possible D gene TRBD1, 6 bases. This CDR3 has 15 residues. Germline V gene lookup returns CDR1 SGHKS and CDR2 YYEKEE (reference sequence). Trimming pared 2 bases from V and 0 bases from J, leaving 11 bases between. The CDR3 nucleotides read TGTGCCAGCAGCTTTAGGGGGGCAATGAACACTGAAGCTTTCTTT. It translates to CASSFRGAMNTEAFF.

V is TRBV6-5 and J is TRBJ1-2; perhaps TRBD1 as D (5 bases). The ends were cut back, 6 bases at V and 4 bases at J, with 12 bases in the middle. This CDR3 is built from 13 residues. Germline V gene sequence: CDR1 MNHEY, CDR2 SVGAGI. The CDR3 DNA reads as TGTGCCAGCAGCTCCCCGGGACCCTATGGCTACACCTTC. Its translation is CASSSPGPYGYTF.

The chain employs TRBV6-5 and TRBJ1-3, with no clear D. Trimming cost V 6 bases and J 2 bases, with 14 bases left between them. There are 15 residues in the CDR3. Germline V gene lookup returns CDR1 MNHEY and CDR2 SVGAGI. Here the CDR3 DNA reads TGTGCCAGCAGCCTTTTCGGTGAAACTGGAAACACCATATATTTT. It encodes CASSLFGETGNTIYF.

The chain is built from TRBV7-2 and TRBJ2-2, with D tentatively TRBD1 or TRBD2 (5 bases each). The CDR3 sequence is 16 residues long. V was cut by 2 bases and J by 6 bases, with 16 bases left in between. Germline CDR1 and CDR2: SGHTA and FQGNSA. CDR3 residues: CASSLSSRGESGELFF. As DNA, the CDR3 is TGTGCCAGCAGCTTAAGTTCTAGAGGGGAGTCCGGGGAGCTGTTTTTT.

The chain joins TRBV6-5 to TRBJ2-2; D gene unclear. This CDR3 has 14 residues. CDR1 is MNHEY, CDR2 SVGAGI, per germline. Trimming took 5 bases from V and 2 from J, leaving 9 bases between them. The CDR3 region is CASSIGHNTGELFF. The CDR3 nucleotides are TGTGCCAGCAGTATAGGCCATAACACCGGGGAGCTGTTTTTT.

The chain employs TRBV9 and TRBJ1-1, with 7 positions matching TRBD1. Germline CDR1 and CDR2: SGDLS and YYNGEE. V lost 3 bases, J lost 1 base, and 6 bases stayed unmatched. CDR3 length equals 15 residues. Here the CDR3 reads CASSARSGGNTEAFF. The CDR3 DNA reads as TGTGCCAGCAGCGCTCGATCAGGGGGGAACACTGAAGCTTTCTTT.

This rearrangement joins TRBV4-1 to TRBJ2-7, with 12 bases aligning to TRBD1. The junction had 8 bases not matched to a gene; V was cut back by 2 bases and J by 6 bases. Germline loops: CDR1 MGHRA, CDR2 YSYEKL. The CDR3 is made up of 16 amino acids. The CDR3 is CASSQSPGTGGFEQYF. CDR3 sequence (DNA): TGCGCCAGCAGCCAATCCCCTGGGACAGGGGGCTTCGAGCAGTACTTC.

The chain is built from TRBV5-6 and TRBJ1-2; 8 bases are shared with TRBD1. The ends lost 0 bases at V and 6 bases at J; junction bases unmatched: 13. Germline V CDR1 and CDR2: SGHDT, YYEEEE. CDR3 size: 17 residues. Written as DNA, the CDR3 is TGTGCCAGCAGCTTGGGACAGGGGCAACTATGGCTACATGGCTACACCTTC. Translating gives CASSLGQGQLWLHGYTF.

The chain couples TRBV4-3 to TRBJ2-6; D ambiguous. Germline V gene lookup returns CDR1 LGHNA and CDR2 YSLEER. V lost 2 bases to trimming and J lost 0 bases, with 8 bases between them. This CDR3 is built from 16 residues. DNA for the CDR3: TGCGCCAGCAGCCAACCCCGTCCCTCTGGGGCCAACGTCCTGACTTTC. Its protein is CASSQPRPSGANVLTF.

The chain has TRBV7-6 and TRBJ2-5; 12 bases are shared with TRBD1. The CDR3 is made up of 15 amino acids. V was clipped by 6 bases and J by 4 bases; unmatched bases: 6. Germline V gene data show CDR1 as SGHVS and CDR2 as FNYEAQ. The CDR3 loop is CASSEGQGARETQYF. The CDR3 DNA reads as TGTGCCAGCAGTGAGGGACAGGGGGCGCGAGAGACCCAGTACTTC.

This chain connects TRBV5-1 to TRBJ1-4; 11 bases match TRBD1. J was trimmed by 6 bases and V by 3 bases; bases with no gene match: 1. Germline V CDR1 and CDR2: SGHRS, YFSETQ. The length of the CDR3 is 14 residues. CDR3 coding DNA: TGCGCCAGCAGCTGGACAGGGGGCGATGAAAAACTGTTTTTT. It translates to CASSWTGGDEKLFF.

This chain links TRBV29-1 with TRBJ1-2; D is possibly TRBD1 (6 bases). The germline V gene encodes CDR1 SQVTM and CDR2 ANQGSEA. The V end lost 6 bases, the J end lost 0 bases, and 8 bases lay between the germline ends. This CDR3 is 12 amino acids long. The CDR3 protein is CSVTGSNYGYTF. The CDR3 DNA reads as TGCAGCGTGACAGGCTCTAACTATGGCTACACCTTC.

The chain links TRBV28 to TRBJ2-5; D might be TRBD1 or TRBD2, each matching 5 bases. The CDR3 extends over 14 amino acids. Germline-derived CDR1 and CDR2 are MDHEN and SYDVKM. Trimming stripped 1 base from V and 2 bases from J, with 8 bases between. CDR3 sequence reads: CASSLSGTQETQYF. CDR3 sequence (DNA): TGTGCCAGCAGTTTATCAGGGACGCAAGAGACCCAGTACTTC.